The 5 T cell receptor beta chains below come from one sample, sequenced in a study of post-analysis software for immune sequencing data. Study-level points and caveats: Patients showed TRBV5-6, TRBV5-1 and TRBV20-1 among roughly 5 TRBV segments more frequent than in controls.

Their antigens remain unidentified. Unique molecular identifiers featured in each of the TCR beta cDNA libraries. TCRdb reprocessed the PCR reads with MiXCR, giving one entry per CDR3 protein. The data show hundreds of thousands of distinct CDR3 sequences, roughly 50% seen once. The sample was blood. The receptors here all came from a girl aged 5-17 years with multiple sclerosis.

In its sample, this clonotype was seen once. The genes are TRBV5-1 and TRBJ1-1, with D possibly being TRBD1 (6 bases). Germline CDR1 reads SGHRS; CDR2 reads YFSETQ. This CDR3 has 14 residues. V dropped 4 bases and J dropped 0 bases, with 10 bases sitting between them. CDR3 residues: CASSVQGLNTEAFF. The CDR3 DNA reads as TGCGCCAGCAGCGTACAGGGTTTGAACACTGAAGCTTTCTTT.

This clonotype appeared once. The rearrangement uses TRBV27 and TRBJ1-2; tentative D call: TRBD1 (5 bases). CDR1 is MNHEY and CDR2 is SMNVEV in the germline V gene (reference sequence). The CDR3 sequence is 17 residues long. Trimming took 1 base from V and 6 from J, leaving 21 bases between them. The CDR3 loop is CASSLFGGRGGANGYTF. As DNA, the CDR3 is TGTGCCAGCAGTTTATTCGGGGGGAGGGGAGGGGCGAATGGCTACACCTTC.

V usage is TRBV29-1 and J usage is TRBJ2-7; 7 nucleotides match TRBD1. Germline lookup yields CDR1 SQVTM and CDR2 ANQGSEA. The length of the CDR3 is 13 residues. The ends lost 6 bases at V and 2 bases at J; junction bases unmatched: 7. The CDR3 region has the DNA TGCAGCGTAGGGGGACAGTGGACCTACGAGCAGTACTTC. Residues: CSVGGQWTYEQYF.

Only a few counts were recorded for this clonotype. CDR3 DNA: TGTGCCAGCAGCTCGATAGGTGTGGGCGAGACCCAGTACTTC. This gives the protein CASSSIGVGETQYF. This chain uses TRBV7-9 with TRBJ2-5; D remains unclear. Germline V gives CDR1 SEHNR, CDR2 FQNEAQ (reference sequence). V was cut by 4 bases and J by 5 bases, with 14 bases left in between. CDR3 length: 14 residues.

The chain uses TRBV5-6 and TRBJ1-4; 9 bases are a match to TRBD1. This CDR3 has 15 amino acids. Per germline, CDR1 SGHDT and CDR2 YYEEEE. V lost 3 bases and J lost 8; bases outside the gene matches: 8. CDR3 in DNA: TGTGCCAGCAGCTCCCCGGGACAGGGATTCGAAAAACTGTTTTTT. Encoded protein: CASSSPGQGFEKLFF.